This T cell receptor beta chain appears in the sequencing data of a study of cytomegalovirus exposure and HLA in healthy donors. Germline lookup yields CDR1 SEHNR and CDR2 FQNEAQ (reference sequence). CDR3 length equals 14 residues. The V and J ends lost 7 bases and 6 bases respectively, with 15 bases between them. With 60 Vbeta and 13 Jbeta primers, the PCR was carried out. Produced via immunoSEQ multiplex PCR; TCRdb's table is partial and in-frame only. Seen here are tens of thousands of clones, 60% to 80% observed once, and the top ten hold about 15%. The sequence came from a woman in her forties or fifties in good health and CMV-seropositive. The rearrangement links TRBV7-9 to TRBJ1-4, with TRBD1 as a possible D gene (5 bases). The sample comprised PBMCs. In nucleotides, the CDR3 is TGTGCCAGCACCCCGGGGGAGTGGGATGAAAAACTGTTTTTT. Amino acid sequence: CASTPGEWDEKLFF.